This T cell receptor (beta chain) emerged from a study of T cell responses to AZD1222 COVID-19 vaccine. Assay used: immunoSEQ multiplex PCR; TCRdb lists only in-frame clones, some missing. The sample lists 170,000 or so clones; roughly 87% were seen once. This clone was found a few times. Trimming cost V 5 bases and J 3 bases, with 20 bases left between them. The CDR3 is made up of 16 amino acids. The germline gives CDR1 MGHRA, CDR2 YSYEKL. This specimen was peripheral blood, taken on day 0 of AZD1222 vaccination. The chain carries TRBV4-1 and TRBJ2-7, with D unresolved. The TCR comes from an adult in good health. The CDR3 DNA is TGCGCCAGCAGCTCACACCGGGTGGAGCAACTCTACGAGCAGTACTTC. It encodes CASSSHRVEQLYEQYF.